This TCR beta chain was obtained from a study of blood T cell repertoires in COVID-19. Background on the study: Sites across the United States, Italy and Spain contributed samples from acute and convalescent COVID-19. T cells, B-cell-depleted T cells, or PBMCs provided the cDNA or gDNA that served as material.

Original data processing: Amplification of reference gene primers was used by the study to estimate nucleated cell counts. Profiled with immunoSEQ multiplex PCR; TCRdb holds only in-frame clones, not every one. That table gives V, J and clone size, and the DNA gave D and trimming. This table has about 77,000 clones, around 79% appearing once. The CDR3 loop spans 11 amino acids. Trimming stripped 6 bases from V and 6 bases from J, with 8 bases between. What was sequenced was peripheral blood. This sequence joins TRBV12-3 or TRBV12-4 and TRBJ1-2; D is possibly TRBD1 (5 bases). The clonotype originates from a man aged 55 to 70 with acute or convalescent COVID-19. CDR3 in amino acids: CASRGGDGYTF. As DNA, the CDR3 is TGTGCCAGCAGGGGAGGGGATGGCTACACCTTC.